Shown below are 22 T cell receptor beta chains from a single sample sequenced in a study of T cells in Graves' hyperthyroidism and ophthalmopathy. RNA transcripts gave rise to amplified TCR beta CDR3 regions. With the HTBI primer set, the TCR CDR3 went through a first round of RT-PCR. TCRdb reprocessed the multiplex PCR reads with MiXCR, giving one entry per CDR3 protein. Among fewer than 600,000 distinct CDR3 sequences listed, 13% to 15% were seen once. Sequenced: blood. The receptors originated from a woman aged 18-35 years with Graves' hyperthyroidism.

This clonotype showed up many times. DNA of the CDR3: TGTGCCAGCAGCGTAGGAACGGCGGGAGCTAGCACAGATACGCAGTATTTT. It specifies CASSVGTAGASTDTQYF. The chain has TRBV9 and TRBJ2-3, with 7 bases matching TRBD2. CDR1 and CDR2 from the germline V gene are SGDLS and YYNGEE. The CDR3 consists of 17 residues. Trimming at V came to 0 bases and at J to 0 bases, leaving 7 bases not matched to a gene.

This clonotype was seen repeatedly, ten times or more. CDR3 coding DNA: TGTGCCAGCTCACCACCAGGGGCGGGAGATACGCAGTATTTT. Translation: CASSPPGAGDTQYF. V and J are TRBV18 and TRBJ2-3, with D perhaps matching TRBD1 or TRBD2 (5 bases each). Trimming left V 0 bases short and J 5 bases short, with 9 bases between. CDR3 length: 14 residues. In germline, CDR1 is KGHSH, CDR2 LQKENI.

This clonotype was recorded many times. The V and J genes are TRBV20-1 and TRBJ2-7; TRBD1 matches 9 bases. Trimming at V came to 5 bases and at J to 5 bases, leaving 10 bases not matched to a gene. The CDR3 has 14 residues. Germline V lookup: CDR1 DFQATT, CDR2 SNEGSKA (reference sequence). The CDR3 nucleotides are TGCAGTGCTTCCTCTCGGGACAGGGTGGACGAGCAGTACTTC. Translating gives CSASSRDRVDEQYF.

This clonotype was found many times. V and J are TRBV19 and TRBJ1-2; D gene unclear. Per germline, CDR1 LNHDA and CDR2 SQIVND (reference sequence). The CDR3 contains 13 residues. Trimming shortened V by 5 bases and J by 3 bases, and 10 bases separated the two germline ends. CDR3 sequence: CASSLGKDYGYTF. As DNA, the CDR3 is TGTGCCAGTAGTCTGGGTAAGGACTATGGCTACACCTTC. The complete variable domain, with remaining parts taken from reference TRBV19 and TRBJ1-2, reads DGGITQSPKYLFRKEGQNVTLSCEQNLNHDAMYWYRQDPGQGLRLIYYSQIVNDFQKGDIAEGYSVSREKKESFPLTVTSAQKNPTAFYLCASSLGKDYGYTFGSGTRLTVV.

This clonotype was counted ten times or more. V is TRBV5-1 and J is TRBJ1-1; TRBD1 is a possible D gene (5 bases). The germline V and J ends were trimmed by 3 bases and 4 bases, with 16 bases remaining between them. Germline values: CDR1 SGHRS, CDR2 YFSETQ. This CDR3 comprises 15 residues. The CDR3 protein is CASSSGNRLGTEAFF. In nucleotides, the CDR3 is TGCGCCAGCAGCTCAGGGAATCGCTTGGGCACTGAAGCTTTCTTT.

This clonotype was seen many times. V and J are TRBV6-5 and TRBJ1-1, with 7 bases that match TRBD1. The CDR3 totals 14 residues. Trimming took 2 bases from V and 5 from J; bases not matched to a gene: 5. Germline assignment: CDR1 MNHEY and CDR2 SVGAGI. This chain's CDR3 is CASSYGAGGTEAFF. DNA of the CDR3: TGTGCCAGCAGTTACGGTGCAGGGGGGACTGAAGCTTTCTTT.

This clonotype came up many times. The gene calls are TRBV20-1 and TRBJ2-1; 12 bases align to TRBD2. From germline, CDR1 is DFQATT and CDR2 SNEGSKA (reference sequence). The CDR3 spans 17 residues. V shed 0 bases and J 9 bases; nucleotides not matched to a gene: 12. CDR3 loop: CSARDPSRTSGIGEQFF. CDR3 sequence (DNA): TGCAGTGCTAGAGATCCTTCCCGGACTAGCGGGATAGGTGAGCAGTTCTTC.

There are many counts of this clonotype. V gene TRBV29-1 combines with J gene TRBJ1-1, with D unclear. The V gene's germline CDR1 is SQVTM and CDR2 ANQGSEA. Trimming pared 0 bases from V and 4 bases from J, leaving 6 bases between. CDR3 size: 12 residues. In DNA form, the CDR3 reads TGCAGCGTTGAAGACCCGGGCACTGAAGCTTTCTTT. Amino acids: CSVEDPGTEAFF. The full variable domain, its missing parts supplied by reference TRBV29-1 and TRBJ1-1, is SAVISQKPSRDICQRGTSLTIQCQVDSQVTMMFWYRQQPGQSLTLIATANQGSEATYESGFVIDKFPISRPNLTFSTLTVSNMSPEDSSIYLCSVEDPGTEAFFGQGTRLTVV.

This rearrangement joins TRBV6-1 to TRBJ2-4; D is possibly TRBD1 (6 bases). The germline V gene has CDR1 MNHNS and CDR2 SASEGT. V was cut by 5 bases and J by 4 bases, with 12 bases left in between. This CDR3 has 14 residues. CDR3 loop: CASSSPGTKNIQYF. The DNA for the CDR3 is TGTGCCAGCAGTTCCCCCGGGACAAAAAACATTCAGTACTTC.

This clonotype was counted at least ten times. This sequence joins TRBV29-1 and TRBJ2-7; TRBD1 might be the D (5 bases). Germline V CDR1 and CDR2: SQVTM, ANQGSEA. The V gene lost 2 bases and the J gene lost 0 bases, with 11 bases spanning the gap. This CDR3 has 14 residues. This CDR3 reads CSVELQDSSYEQYF. The CDR3 DNA reads as TGCAGCGTTGAACTACAAGACAGCTCCTACGAGCAGTACTTC.

Comments on this clonotype: Being one base from a much bigger clone, this may be a read error. Since the CDR3 does not end with the conserved phenylalanine or tryptophan, this likely comes from a read error. The chain's CDR3 is CASSPMEYGYTL. The CDR3 nucleotides read TGTGCCAGCAGCCCAATGGAGTATGGCTACACCCTC. V usage is TRBV2 and J usage is TRBJ1-2; D is uncertain. The CDR3 runs 12 residues. V gave up 6 bases and J gave up 5 bases, with 10 bases separating them. CDR1 SNHLY and CDR2 FYNNEI come from the germline V gene.

Ten or more counts support this clonotype. The chain uses TRBV7-8 and TRBJ2-2; possible D gene TRBD1, 6 bases. Germline V gene data show CDR1 as SGHVS and CDR2 as FQNEAQ. The CDR3 length is 16 residues. The ends were cut back, 2 bases at V and 9 bases at J, with 19 bases in the middle. The CDR3 here is CASSLNREVMVRELFF. DNA for the CDR3: TGTGCCAGCAGCTTAAACAGGGAAGTGATGGTGAGGGAGCTGTTTTTT.

V is TRBV24-1 and J is TRBJ1-2, with D possibly matching TRBD1 (5 bases). CDR1 is KGHDR, CDR2 SFDVKD, per germline. This CDR3 comprises 15 residues. Trimming pared 4 bases from V and 6 bases from J, leaving 17 bases between. The CDR3 spells CATSEGHRGRDGYTF. The CDR3 bases are TGTGCCACCAGTGAGGGGCACCGCGGAAGGGATGGCTACACCTTC.

In its sample, this clonotype was seen a few times. The gene calls are TRBV7-9 and TRBJ1-1; no definite D call. The germline V gene encodes CDR1 SEHNR and CDR2 FQNEAQ (reference sequence). Trimming took off 3 bases at V and 1 base at J, with 12 bases between the two ends. CDR3 size: 15 residues. The CDR3 loop reads CASSLRDMENTEAFF. CDR3 bases: TGTGCCAGCAGCTTGAGGGATATGGAGAACACTGAAGCTTTCTTT.

In this sample, this clonotype turned up a few times. The chain links TRBV12-3 or TRBV12-4 to TRBJ2-2, with 10 bases lining up with TRBD2. Losses at the gene ends were 3 bases for V and 8 bases for J; bases not matched to a gene: 6. The CDR3 runs 15 residues. The CDR3 protein is CASSFGLAVMGELFF. Here the CDR3 DNA reads TGTGCCAGCAGTTTTGGACTAGCGGTCATGGGGGAGCTGTTTTTT.

This clonotype was detected many times. CDR3 protein: CASRERQGRETQYF. The CDR3 DNA follows: TGTGCCAGCAGGGAACGACAGGGACGAGAGACCCAGTACTTC. The chain recombines TRBV6-1 with TRBJ2-5; TRBD1 matches 7 bases. J lost 4 bases, V lost 6 bases, and 8 bases had no gene match. The CDR3 runs to 14 residues. CDR1 MNHNS and CDR2 SASEGT come from the germline V gene.

This clonotype was recorded at least ten times. The chain combines TRBV5-6 with TRBJ2-7; 7 bases agree with TRBD2. After removal of 2 bases from V and 3 bases from J, the junction contained 5 bases not matched to a gene. The CDR3 is made up of 14 amino acids. CDR1 and CDR2 (germline): SGHDT, YYEEEE. The CDR3 sequence is CASSFLGGGYEQYV. The CDR3 DNA follows: TGTGCCAGCAGCTTTCTCGGCGGGGGCTACGAGCAGTACGTC.

The V gene is TRBV2, the J gene TRBJ1-1, with 12 positions matching TRBD1. The germline CDR1 and CDR2 sequences are SNHLY and FYNNEI. V trimming: 8 bases; J trimming: 7 bases; junction bases outside the gene matches: 11. CDR3 length equals 15 residues. CDR3 nucleotide sequence: TGTGCCAGCGCGACCGGGACAGGGGGCGTGGGTGAAGCTTTCTTT. This gives the protein CASATGTGGVGEAFF. The variable domain in full, with the rest retrieved from reference TRBV2 and TRBJ1-1, is EPEVTQTPSHQVTQMGQEVILRCVPISNHLYFYWYRQILGQKVEFLVSFYNNEISEKSEIFDDQFSVERPDGSNFTLKIRSTKLEDSAMYFCASATGTGGVGEAFFGQGTRLTVV.

This clonotype has a handful of counts. CDR3 sequence reads: CASRELGTFYNEQFF. The CDR3 nucleotides are TGTGCCAGTAGGGAGCTTGGGACCTTCTACAATGAGCAGTTCTTC. The V gene is TRBV6-2 or TRBV6-3, the J gene TRBJ2-1; D tentatively reads TRBD1 or TRBD2 (5 bases each). The CDR3 consists of 15 residues. V was cut by 9 bases and J by 3 bases, with 18 bases left in between. CDR1 is MNHEY and CDR2 is SVGEGT in the germline V gene.

This clonotype was recorded at least ten times. The chain joins TRBV11-2 to TRBJ2-1; 7 bases line up with TRBD2. This CDR3 region has 15 residues. Germline CDR1 SGHAT, CDR2 FQNNGV. Trimming removed 3 bases from V and 3 bases from J; junction bases left unmatched: 5. The CDR3 is CASSLRQRDYNEQFF. CDR3 nucleotide sequence: TGTGCCAGCAGCTTGAGGCAGCGGGACTACAATGAGCAGTTCTTC.

This clonotype was picked up many times. The chain carries TRBV20-1 and TRBJ2-1; 10 nucleotides match TRBD2. V shed 3 bases, J shed 5 bases, and the junction held 7 bases outside the gene matches. This CDR3 has 15 residues. Looked up from germline, CDR1 is DFQATT and CDR2 is SNEGSKA (reference sequence). The chain's CDR3 is CSARFLAGENNEQFF. CDR3 in DNA: TGCAGTGCTAGGTTCCTAGCGGGAGAGAACAATGAGCAGTTCTTC.

This clonotype has only one observation. A single base separates this from a much larger clone, so it may be a read error. This chain joins TRBV3-1 and TRBJ1-2; TRBD1 might be the D (6 bases). This CDR3 spans 14 amino acids. CDR1 is LGHDT and CDR2 is YNNKEL in the germline V gene (reference sequence). Trimming left V 3 bases short and J 7 bases short, with 15 bases between. CDR3: CASSHGQTGRGYTF. As DNA, the CDR3 is TGTGCCAGCAGCCACGGTCAGACAGGACGTGGCTACACCTTC.